The source of this T cell receptor (beta chain) is a study of response to subunit inactivated influenza vaccine. This clonotype has a handful of counts. TCRdb passed the RT-PCR reads through MiXCR, listing each CDR3 protein once. The sample contains 650,000 to 800,000 distinct CDR3 sequences, about 18% of which appear only once. CDR1 is SGHRS and CDR2 is YFSETQ in the germline V gene. The CDR3 covers 15 residues. J gave up 6 bases and V 3 bases, and 11 bases lay outside the gene matches. The chain uses TRBV5-1 and TRBJ2-7; 8 bases fit TRBD2. The TCR comes from a man in his forties or fifties who received an inactivated influenza vaccine. The sequences come from PBMCs from blood, collected around 5 days after vaccination. CDR3 sequence: CASSSSTSGVTEQYF. CDR3 DNA: TGCGCCAGCAGCTCTAGTACTAGCGGAGTTACCGAGCAGTACTTC.